What follows are 18 T cell receptor beta chains derived from one specimen sequenced in a study of T cell responses to AZD1222 COVID-19 vaccine. The protocol was immunoSEQ multiplex PCR, while the TCRdb copy is restricted to in-frame clones and leaves out a portion. The sample has some 150,000 clones, approximately 88% seen once. The sequences come from peripheral blood, collected on day 0 of AZD1222 vaccination. All receptors come from an adult in good health.

The chain couples TRBV5-8 to TRBJ2-2; D call uncertain. CDR1 SGHTS and CDR2 YDEGEE come from the germline V gene. The CDR3 consists of 15 residues. Trimming cost V 1 base and J 3 bases, with 10 bases left between them. The CDR3 DNA reads as TGTGCCAGCAGCTTGTCAAACTTGGACACCGGGGAGCTGTTTTTT. Encoded protein: CASSLSNLDTGELFF.

J is TRBJ1-6 and V is TRBV6-4, with 9 bases fitting TRBD1. The CDR3 totals 13 residues. Losses at the gene ends were 4 bases for V and 14 bases for J; bases not matched to a gene: 6. Germline V gives CDR1 MRHNA, CDR2 SNTAGT. Here the CDR3 DNA reads TGTGCCAGCAGTGCGGACAGGGGAAAGTCCCTCCACTTT. It yields the protein CASSADRGKSLHF.

The chain links TRBV12-3 or TRBV12-4 to TRBJ1-4, with D tentatively TRBD1 (5 bases). The CDR3 runs 13 residues. With 8 bases removed from V and 8 bases from J, the gap between germline ends came to 15 bases. CDR3 protein: CASRQGSEEKLFF. In nucleotides, the CDR3 is TGTGCCAGCCGGCAGGGATCCGAGGAAAAACTGTTTTTT.

The chain carries TRBV29-1 and TRBJ1-2; D is unresolved. Trimming shortened V by 7 bases and J by 2 bases, and 14 bases separated the two germline ends. The CDR3 contains 13 residues. Germline V gives CDR1 SQVTM, CDR2 ANQGSEA. The CDR3 sequence: CSARNDWNYGYTF. CDR3 DNA sequence: TGCAGCGCCCGAAATGACTGGAACTATGGCTACACCTTC. Complete variable domain (other parts from reference TRBV29-1 and TRBJ1-2): SAVISQKPSRDICQRGTSLTIQCQVDSQVTMMFWYRQQPGQSLTLIATANQGSEATYESGFVIDKFPISRPNLTFSTLTVSNMSPEDSSIYLCSARNDWNYGYTFGSGTRLTVV.

This chain uses TRBV5-1 with TRBJ2-2; D perhaps matches TRBD1 (6 bases). CDR1 is SGHRS, CDR2 YFSETQ, per germline. V lost 2 bases, J lost 5 bases, and 10 bases lay in between. The CDR3 is 14 residues long. CDR3 coding DNA: TGCGCCAGCAGCTTCGGACAGCCGACCGGGGAGCTGTTTTTT. Its protein product is CASSFGQPTGELFF.

The chain is built from TRBV4-1 and TRBJ2-5; TRBD2 matches 11 bases. Germline values: CDR1 MGHRA, CDR2 YSYEKL. The CDR3 totals 18 residues. The J segment lost 1 base and the V segment lost 0 bases, leaving 7 bases of the junction unmatched. CDR3 sequence: CASSQELLAGGSQETQYF. In DNA form, the CDR3 reads TGCGCCAGCAGCCAAGAACTGCTAGCGGGGGGTTCCCAAGAGACCCAGTACTTC.

This chain connects TRBV7-3 to TRBJ2-2; D is uncertain. V shed 0 bases and J shed 6 bases, with 8 bases lying between them. Per the germline V gene, CDR1 is SGHTA and CDR2 is FQGTGA. The CDR3 totals 14 residues. The DNA of the CDR3 is TGTGCCAGCAGCTTAACTAGTAGGGCCGGGGAGCTGTTTTTT. Protein product: CASSLTSRAGELFF.

V is TRBV4-3 and J is TRBJ1-1; D is uncertain. Trimming removed 0 bases from V and 10 bases from J, with 15 bases in between. The CDR3 extends over 14 amino acids. Germline V CDR1 and CDR2: LGHNA, YSLEER. CDR3 sequence reads: CASSQEITYRRAFF. As DNA, the CDR3 is TGCGCCAGCAGCCAAGAGATAACCTACCGGAGAGCTTTCTTT.

The J gene is TRBJ1-1, the V gene TRBV9; D is undetermined. V was pared by 4 bases and J by 1 base, with 8 bases between. This CDR3 spans 13 amino acids. In germline, CDR1 is SGDLS, CDR2 YYNGEE. Written as DNA, the CDR3 is TGTGCCAGCAGCCCGGGGAGGAACACTGAAGCTTTCTTT. Its translation: CASSPGRNTEAFF.

This clone appeared a few times. This chain links TRBV7-3 with TRBJ1-2, with no clear D. The CDR3 spans 12 residues. Germline V gives CDR1 SGHTA, CDR2 FQGTGA. Deletions cut 5 bases from V and 8 bases from J, with 12 bases between. The CDR3 spells CASSPGEGGYTF. CDR3 bases: TGTGCCAGCAGCCCTGGCGAAGGGGGCTACACCTTC.

The genes are TRBV7-2 and TRBJ2-1, with 9 bases aligning to TRBD2. CDR1 is SGHTA and CDR2 is FQGNSA in the germline V gene. CDR3 length: 14 residues. V lost 6 bases and J lost 9; bases outside the gene matches: 9. Written as DNA, the CDR3 is TGTGCCAGCAGACTTGGCGGGGGGGCCATTGAGCAGTTCTTC. Translation gives CASRLGGGAIEQFF.

V gene TRBV2 combines with J gene TRBJ1-2, with 8 bases lining up with TRBD1. Trimming at V came to 5 bases and at J to 1 base, leaving 3 bases not matched to a gene. The CDR3 is 14 residues long. CDR1 and CDR2 from the germline V gene are SNHLY and FYNNEI. The CDR3 sequence: CASSPTGDNYGYTF. The CDR3 DNA sequence: TGTGCCAGCAGTCCGACAGGGGATAACTATGGCTACACCTTC.

The J gene is TRBJ1-1, the V gene TRBV9; 7 positions agree with TRBD1. Trimming took 4 bases from V and 0 from J; bases not matched to a gene: 6. This CDR3 has 15 residues. Germline V CDR1 and CDR2: SGDLS, YYNGEE. In nucleotides, the CDR3 is TGTGCCAGCAGCCCCCGGGACAGCATGAACACTGAAGCTTTCTTT. Its translation: CASSPRDSMNTEAFF.

The V gene is TRBV30, the J gene TRBJ2-1; D might be TRBD2 (5 bases). Germline CDR1 is GTSNPN and CDR2 is SVGIG (reference sequence). Trimming removed 0 bases at V and 9 bases at J, with 18 bases between. This CDR3 is 15 amino acids long. The CDR3 bases are TGTGCCTGGAGTGTACGAGGGCTCCTAGGGAGTGAGCAGTTCTTC. Its translation is CAWSVRGLLGSEQFF.

The V call is TRBV3-1 (or the pseudogene TRBV3-2), the J call TRBJ2-5; D might be TRBD2 (6 bases). The CDR3 loop spans 14 amino acids. The germline CDR1 and CDR2 sequences are LGHDT and YNNKEL (reference sequence). Between the trimmed V and J ends, which lost 6 bases and 5 bases, there was a span of 16 bases. The DNA for the CDR3 is TGTGCCAGCAGAGGTGATATCCGGGGGGAGACCCAGTACTTC. Residues: CASRGDIRGETQYF.

The chain links TRBV19 to TRBJ2-3, with D possibly being TRBD1 (6 bases). The CDR3 has 16 residues. CDR1 and CDR2 from the germline V gene are LNHDA and SQIVND (reference sequence). With 0 bases removed from V and 3 bases from J, the gap between germline ends came to 13 bases. The DNA of the CDR3 is TGTGCCAGTAGTATAGATGAGACAGGAGGAACAGATACGCAGTATTTT. Its protein product is CASSIDETGGTDTQYF.

This clone was seen only a few times. V usage is TRBV6-5 and J usage is TRBJ2-7; possibly TRBD1 or TRBD2 for D (5 bases each). The CDR3 extends over 15 amino acids. The ends were cut back, 7 bases at V and 5 bases at J, with 21 bases in the middle. The V gene's germline CDR1 is MNHEY and CDR2 SVGAGI. CDR3 in amino acids: CASKLDPGRMDEQYF. CDR3 sequence (DNA): TGTGCCAGCAAATTGGACCCGGGACGGATGGACGAGCAGTACTTC.

The chain uses TRBV5-6 and TRBJ1-1; tentative D call: TRBD1 (5 bases). Trimming took 0 bases from V and 6 from J, leaving 12 bases between them. This CDR3 has 14 amino acids. Looked up from germline, CDR1 is SGHDT and CDR2 is YYEEEE. The CDR3 spells CASSLVGGTAEAFF. The CDR3 DNA reads as TGTGCCAGCAGCTTGGTGGGGGGTACCGCTGAAGCTTTCTTT.